This T cell receptor (beta chain) is from a study of response to subunit inactivated influenza vaccine. Whole-study findings and limits: Authors suggested few new T cells are recruited by each seasonal influenza vaccination.

This clonotype was detected only a few times. The antigen remains unidentified. From the RT-PCR reads, TCRdb called clonotypes with MiXCR, one entry per CDR3 protein. Of 550,000 to 800,000 distinct CDR3 sequences in the sample, less than 20% were seen once. CDR1 and CDR2 (germline): KGHDR, SFDVKD. Trimming cost V 4 bases and J 0 bases; bases outside gene matches: 7. The CDR3 extends over 17 amino acids. This clonotype was sampled from a man between 50 and 59 years old who received an inactivated influenza vaccine. The source material was PBMCs from blood, sampled 11 to 12 days after vaccination. The chain carries TRBV24-1 and TRBJ2-1, with 8 bases aligning to TRBD1. Here the CDR3 reads CATSEPQGVSSYNEQFF. Here the CDR3 DNA reads TGTGCCACCAGTGAGCCACAGGGGGTCAGCTCCTACAATGAGCAGTTCTTC.